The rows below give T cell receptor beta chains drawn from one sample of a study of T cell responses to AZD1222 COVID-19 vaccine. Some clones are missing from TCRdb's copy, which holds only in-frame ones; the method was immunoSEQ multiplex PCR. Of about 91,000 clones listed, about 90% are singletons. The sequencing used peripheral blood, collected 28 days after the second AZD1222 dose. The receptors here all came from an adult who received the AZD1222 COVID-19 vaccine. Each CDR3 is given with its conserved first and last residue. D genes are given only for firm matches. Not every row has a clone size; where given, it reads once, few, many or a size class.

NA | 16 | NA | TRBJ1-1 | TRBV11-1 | TGTGCCAGCAGCGACCTTAAGACAGGAGTAAACACTGAAGCTTTCTTT | CASSDLKTGVNTEAFF
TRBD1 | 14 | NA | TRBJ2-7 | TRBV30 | TGTGCCTGGGCAGTTGGGACAGAGACCTACGAGCAGTACTTC | CAWAVGTETYEQYF
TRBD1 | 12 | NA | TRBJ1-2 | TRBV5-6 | TGTGCCACCAATCGACAGGGCTATGGCTACACCTTC | CATNRQGYGYTF
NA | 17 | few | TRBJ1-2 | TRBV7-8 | TGTGCCAGCTCCCGGGGGCGGGGGAACTCGGGCAACTATGGCTACACCTTC | CASSRGRGNSGNYGYTF
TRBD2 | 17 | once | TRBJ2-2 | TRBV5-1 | TGCGCCAGCCACCTGGGACTAGCGGGGGTGGCCACCGGGGAGCTGTTTTTT | CASHLGLAGVATGELFF
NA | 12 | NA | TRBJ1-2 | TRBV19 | TGTGCCAGTAGGTTCCAGATCTATGGCTACACCTTC | CASRFQIYGYTF
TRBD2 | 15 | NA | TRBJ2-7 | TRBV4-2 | TGTGCCAGCAGCCAAGAACTAGCGGGGCCCTACGAGCAGTACTTC | CASSQELAGPYEQYF
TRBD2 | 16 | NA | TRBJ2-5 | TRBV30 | TGTGCCTGGAGTGGGACTGGCGGGGGAAGCCAAGAGACCCAGTACTTC | CAWSGTGGGSQETQYF
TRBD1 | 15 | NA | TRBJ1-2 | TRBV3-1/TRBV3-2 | TGTGCCAGCAGCCTTTCCGGGACAGGGTGGGGTGGCTACACCTTC | CASSLSGTGWGGYTF
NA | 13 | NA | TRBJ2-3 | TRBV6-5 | TGTGCCAGCAGTTACCCGTTGGGAGATACGCAGTATTTT | CASSYPLGDTQYF
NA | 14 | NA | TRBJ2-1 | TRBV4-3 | TGCGCCAGCAGCCTCTGGCTAGGGGAGGATGAGCAGTTCTTC | CASSLWLGEDEQFF
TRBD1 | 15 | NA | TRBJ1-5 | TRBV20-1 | TGCAGTGCTAGTAGACAGGGGGCGAGCAATCAGCCCCAGCATTTT | CSASRQGASNQPQHF
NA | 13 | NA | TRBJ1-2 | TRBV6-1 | TGTGCCAGCAGTGAAGACAGAGGCTATGGCTACACCTTC | CASSEDRGYGYTF
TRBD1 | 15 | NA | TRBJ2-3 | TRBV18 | TGTGCCAGCTCACTTACAGGGGAAGGCACAGATACGCAGTATTTT | CASSLTGEGTDTQYF
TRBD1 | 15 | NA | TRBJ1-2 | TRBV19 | TGTGCCAGTAGATCCACGACAGGGACTATCTATGGCTACACCTTC | CASRSTTGTIYGYTF
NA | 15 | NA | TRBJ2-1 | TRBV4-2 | TGTGCCAGCAGCCAAGAGGGTACCAGTTACGATGAGCAGTTCTTC | CASSQEGTSYDEQFF
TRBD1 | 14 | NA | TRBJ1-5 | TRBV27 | TGTGCCAGCAGCCTAGGGGGCCCGAATCAGCCCCAGCATTTT | CASSLGGPNQPQHF
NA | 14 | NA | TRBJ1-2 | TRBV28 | TGTGCCAGCAGTGCACCGGGACACCTCTATGGCTACACCTTC | CASSAPGHLYGYTF
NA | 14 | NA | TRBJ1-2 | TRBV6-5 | TGTGCCAGCAGTTACTCGCCGGATAACTATGGCTACACCTTC | CASSYSPDNYGYTF
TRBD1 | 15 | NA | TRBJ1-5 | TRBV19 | TGTGCCAGTAGGACGGCGGGACAGGGGGAACAGCCCCAGCATTTT | CASRTAGQGEQPQHF
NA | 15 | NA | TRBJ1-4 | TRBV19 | TGTGCCAGTAGTTCCGAAACAGGTTCGAATGAAAAACTGTTTTTT | CASSSETGSNEKLFF
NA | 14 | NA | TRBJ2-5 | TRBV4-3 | TGCGCCAGCAGCCAAGATACTAGCCGAGAGACCCAGTACTTC | CASSQDTSRETQYF
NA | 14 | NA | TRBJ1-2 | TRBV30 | TGTGCCTGGAGTCCCGGGGGGGTCTTCTATGGCTACACCTTC | CAWSPGGVFYGYTF
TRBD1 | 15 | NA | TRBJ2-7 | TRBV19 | TGTGCCAGTAGTGCTGCCGGGACAGCTTCCTACGAGCAGTACTTC | CASSAAGTASYEQYF
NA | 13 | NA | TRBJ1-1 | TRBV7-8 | TGTGCCAGCAGCCGAGGACAGAACACTGAAGCTTTCTTT | CASSRGQNTEAFF
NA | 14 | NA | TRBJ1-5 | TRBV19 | TGTGCCAGTAGCACGGGGCAATTAAATCAGCCCCAGCATTTT | CASSTGQLNQPQHF
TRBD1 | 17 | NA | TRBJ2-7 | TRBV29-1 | TGCAGCGTGCACGACGACAGGGGGGGCTACCCGACCTACGAGCAGTACTTC | CSVHDDRGGYPTYEQYF
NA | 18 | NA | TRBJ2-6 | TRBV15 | TGTGCCACCAGCAGTAGACAGTTCTACCTCTCTGGGGCCAACGTCCTGACTTTC | CATSSRQFYLSGANVLTF
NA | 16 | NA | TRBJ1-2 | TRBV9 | TGTGCCAGCAGCGTAGACAGCCGGTCTAGGTTATATGGCTACACCTTC | CASSVDSRSRLYGYTF
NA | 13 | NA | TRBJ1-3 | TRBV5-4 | TGTGCCAGCAGCTCCGTAAGCGGAAACACCATATATTTT | CASSSVSGNTIYF
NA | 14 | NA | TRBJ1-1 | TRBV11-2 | TGTGCCAGCACCCCTCAGGTAGTGAACACTGAAGCTTTCTTT | CASTPQVVNTEAFF
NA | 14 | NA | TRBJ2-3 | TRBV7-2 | TGTGCCAGCAGCTTTACCCCGGACCAAGGCACGCAGTATTTT | CASSFTPDQGTQYF
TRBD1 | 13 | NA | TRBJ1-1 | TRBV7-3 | TGTGCCAGCAGCACGCGGACAGGGGGAGAAGCTTTCTTT | CASSTRTGGEAFF
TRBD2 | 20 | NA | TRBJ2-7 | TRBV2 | TGTGCCAGCAGTGAAGCGGGAACCGGGACTAGCGAAAAATTCTCCTACGAGCAGTACTTC | CASSEAGTGTSEKFSYEQYF
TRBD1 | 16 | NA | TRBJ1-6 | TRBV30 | TGTGCCTGGAGTGGACAGGGGGCAAGATATAATTCACCCCTCCACTTT | CAWSGQGARYNSPLHF
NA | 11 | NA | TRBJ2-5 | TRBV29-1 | TGCAGCGCAGACCGGGGGGAGACCCAGTACTTC | CSADRGETQYF
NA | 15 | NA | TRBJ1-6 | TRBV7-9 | TGTGCCAGCAGCTTAACTTCGTCAGGGGCTTCACCCCTCCACTTT | CASSLTSSGASPLHF
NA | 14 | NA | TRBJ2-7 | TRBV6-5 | TGTGCCAGCAGCCCGGTGTGGGGGTCCTACGAGCAGTACTTC | CASSPVWGSYEQYF
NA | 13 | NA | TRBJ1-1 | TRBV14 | TGTGCCAGCAGCCCATTCATGAACACTGAAGCTTTCTTT | CASSPFMNTEAFF
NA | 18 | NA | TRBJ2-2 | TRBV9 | TGTGCCAGCAGCGTAGGGGTAAGACAGACGGCGAACACCGGGGAGCTGTTTTTT | CASSVGVRQTANTGELFF
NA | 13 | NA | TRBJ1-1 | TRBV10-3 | TGTGCCATCAGTGAAAACAAGAACACTGAAGCTTTCTTT | CAISENKNTEAFF
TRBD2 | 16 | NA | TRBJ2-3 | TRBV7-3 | TGTGCCAGCAGCCCTCAGACCGGGGGGGCCAAAGATACGCAGTATTTT | CASSPQTGGAKDTQYF
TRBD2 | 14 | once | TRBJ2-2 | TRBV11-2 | TGTGCCAGTCGGACTCCGGGGGGCACCGGGGAGCTGTTTTTT | CASRTPGGTGELFF
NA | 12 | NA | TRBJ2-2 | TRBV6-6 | TGTGCCAGCAGTTATAACACCGGGGAGCTGTTTTTT | CASSYNTGELFF
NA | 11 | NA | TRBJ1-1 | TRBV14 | TGTGCCAGCAGCCACGGGACTGAAGCTTTCTTT | CASSHGTEAFF
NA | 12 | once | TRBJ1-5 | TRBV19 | TGTGCCAGTAGCCTAAGTTCTCAGCCCCAGCATTTT | CASSLSSQPQHF
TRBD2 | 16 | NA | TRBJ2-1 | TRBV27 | TGTGCCAGCAGTTTGGGTAGCGGGGGGGCTTACAATGAGCAGTTCTTC | CASSLGSGGAYNEQFF
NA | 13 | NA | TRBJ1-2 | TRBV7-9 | TGTGCCAGCAGTATCGGTGGGCTGGAGGGCTACACCTTC | CASSIGGLEGYTF
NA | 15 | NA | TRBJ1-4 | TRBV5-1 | TGCGCCAGCAGCTTGGGCGACAGAGATAATGAAAAACTGTTTTTT | CASSLGDRDNEKLFF
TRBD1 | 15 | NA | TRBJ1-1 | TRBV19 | TGTGCCAGTATTCAGGACAGGGGGCGCGACACTGAAGCTTTCTTT | CASIQDRGRDTEAFF
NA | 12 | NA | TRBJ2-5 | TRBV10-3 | TGTGCCATCAGTGACACCTCAGAGACCCAGTACTTC | CAISDTSETQYF
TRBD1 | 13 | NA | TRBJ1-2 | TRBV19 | TGTGCCAGTTCGACAGGGAACAACTATGGCTACACCTTC | CASSTGNNYGYTF
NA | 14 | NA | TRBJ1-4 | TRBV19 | TGTGCCAGTAGTATGGGCAGGGATGGGGAAAAACTGTTTTTT | CASSMGRDGEKLFF
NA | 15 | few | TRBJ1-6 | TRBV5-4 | TGTGCCAGCAGCTTGGACACAAAAACTCCTTCACCCCTCCACTTT | CASSLDTKTPSPLHF
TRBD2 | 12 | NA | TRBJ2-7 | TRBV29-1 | TGCAGCGTTGGCGGGGGGGCCAACGAGCAGTACTTC | CSVGGGANEQYF
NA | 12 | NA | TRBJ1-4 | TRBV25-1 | TGTGCCTCTCGGGGGCTAGAGGGAAAACTGTTTTTT | CASRGLEGKLFF